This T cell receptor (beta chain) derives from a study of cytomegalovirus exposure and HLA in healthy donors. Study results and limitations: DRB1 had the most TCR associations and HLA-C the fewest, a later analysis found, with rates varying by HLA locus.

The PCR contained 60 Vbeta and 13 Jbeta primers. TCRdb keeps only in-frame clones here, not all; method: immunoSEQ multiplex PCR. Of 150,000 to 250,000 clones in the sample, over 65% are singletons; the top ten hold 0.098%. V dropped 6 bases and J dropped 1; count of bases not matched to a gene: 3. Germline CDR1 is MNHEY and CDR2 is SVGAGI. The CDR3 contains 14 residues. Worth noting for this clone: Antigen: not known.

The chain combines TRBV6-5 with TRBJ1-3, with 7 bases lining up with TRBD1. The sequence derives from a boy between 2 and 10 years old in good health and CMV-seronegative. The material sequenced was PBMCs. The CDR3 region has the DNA TGTGCCAGCAGCGTACAGGGGTCTGGAAACACCATATATTTT. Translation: CASSVQGSGNTIYF.